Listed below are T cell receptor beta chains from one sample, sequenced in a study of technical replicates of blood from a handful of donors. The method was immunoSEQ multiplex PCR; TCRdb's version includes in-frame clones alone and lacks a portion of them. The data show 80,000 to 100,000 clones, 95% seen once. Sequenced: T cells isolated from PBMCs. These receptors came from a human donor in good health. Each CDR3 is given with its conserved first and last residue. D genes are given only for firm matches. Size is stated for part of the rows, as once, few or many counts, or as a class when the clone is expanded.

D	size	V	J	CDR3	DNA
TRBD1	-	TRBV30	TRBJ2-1	CAWSPQGAHEQFF	TGTGCCTGGAGTCCACAGGGGGCCCATGAGCAGTTCTTC
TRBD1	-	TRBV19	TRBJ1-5	CASSIRDRRKEPQHF	TGTGCCAGTAGTATAAGGGACAGGCGAAAGGAGCCCCAGCATTTT
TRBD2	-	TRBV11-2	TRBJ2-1	CASSSNSGRVDKGEQFF	TGTGCCAGCAGCTCCAATAGCGGGAGGGTGGATAAGGGTGAGCAGTTCTTC
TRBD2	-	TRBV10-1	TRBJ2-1	CASSAGLAGVEQFF	TGCGCCAGCAGTGCAGGACTAGCGGGAGTAGAGCAGTTCTTC
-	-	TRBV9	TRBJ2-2	CASSVAPGVRDNTGELFF	TGTGCCAGCAGCGTAGCTCCGGGGGTCCGAGACAACACCGGGGAGCTGTTTTTT
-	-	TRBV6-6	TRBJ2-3	CASSHSDTQYF	TGTGCCAGTTCTCACTCAGATACGCAGTATTTT
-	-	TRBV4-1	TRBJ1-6	CASSQLKLSSYNSPLHF	TGCGCCAGCAGCCAGCTCAAATTGAGCTCCTATAATTCACCCCTCCACTTT
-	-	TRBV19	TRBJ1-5	CASSMAGHQPQHF	TGTGCCAGTAGTATGGCAGGGCATCAGCCCCAGCATTTT
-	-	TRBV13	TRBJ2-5	CASSIFLTSKTGSQETQYF	TGTGCCAGCAGCATATTCCTTACCTCTAAGACAGGCTCACAAGAGACCCAGTACTTC
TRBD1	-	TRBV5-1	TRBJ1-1	CASSWDRVSAFF	TGCGCCAGCAGCTGGGACAGGGTGAGTGCTTTCTTT
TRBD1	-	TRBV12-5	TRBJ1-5	CASGWTGSGNQPQHF	TGTGCTAGTGGTTGGACAGGGTCAGGCAATCAGCCCCAGCATTTT
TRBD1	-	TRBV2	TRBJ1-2	CATPGQKNYGYTF	TGTGCCACCCCGGGACAGAAAAACTATGGCTACACCTTC
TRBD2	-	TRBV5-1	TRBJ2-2	CASSLISGGNTGELFF	TGCGCCAGCAGCTTGATCTCGGGGGGAAACACCGGGGAGCTGTTTTTT
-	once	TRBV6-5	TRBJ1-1	CASSRTANTEAFF	TGTGCCAGCAGCCGGACAGCGAACACTGAAGCTTTCTTT
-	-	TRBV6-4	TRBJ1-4	CASRFGREGKGEKLFF	TGTGCCAGCAGGTTTGGTAGGGAGGGGAAAGGCGAAAAACTGTTTTTT
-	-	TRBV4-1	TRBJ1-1	CASSHTDRRNTEAFF	TGCGCCAGCAGCCACACCGACAGGAGGAACACTGAAGCTTTCTTT
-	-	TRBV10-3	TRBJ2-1	CAIWAGNNEQFF	TGTGCCATCTGGGCGGGGAACAATGAGCAGTTCTTC
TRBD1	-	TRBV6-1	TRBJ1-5	CASEGQGYQPQHF	TGTGCCAGCGAGGGACAGGGATATCAGCCCCAGCATTTT
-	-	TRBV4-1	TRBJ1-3	CASSPRVDRGGNTIYF	TGCGCCAGCAGCCCTCGCGTCGATAGGGGTGGAAACACCATATATTTT
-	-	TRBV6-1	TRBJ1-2	CASNNRDIGYGYTF	TGTGCCAGCAATAACCGGGACATAGGATATGGCTACACCTTC
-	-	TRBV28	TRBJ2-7	CASSFSFGGDRRSYEQYF	TGTGCCAGCAGTTTCTCTTTCGGCGGAGACAGACGATCCTACGAGCAGTACTTC
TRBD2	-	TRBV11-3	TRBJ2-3	CASSPGLAGGSDTQYF	TGTGCCAGCAGCCCCGGTTTAGCGGGAGGATCGGATACGCAGTATTTT
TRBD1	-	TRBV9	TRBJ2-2	CASSHPTGPLNTGELFF	TGTGCCAGCAGCCATCCGACAGGGCCCTTAAACACCGGGGAGCTGTTTTTT
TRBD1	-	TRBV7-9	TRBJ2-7	CASSSSTGTGFYEQYF	TGTGCCAGCAGCTCCTCTACCGGGACAGGGTTCTACGAGCAGTACTTC
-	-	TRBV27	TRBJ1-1	CASSWGGSREAFF	TGTGCCAGCAGTTGGGGGGGGAGCCGTGAAGCTTTCTTT
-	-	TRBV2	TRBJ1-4	CASTGLSGEKLFF	TGTGCCAGCACGGGTTTGAGCGGTGAAAAACTGTTTTTT
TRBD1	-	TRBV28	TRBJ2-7	CASTTGDSYEQYF	TGTGCCAGCACGACAGGGGACTCCTACGAGCAGTACTTC
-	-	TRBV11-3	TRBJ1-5	CASSYRVNQPQHF	TGTGCCAGCAGTTACAGGGTAAATCAGCCCCAGCATTTT
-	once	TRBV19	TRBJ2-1	CASSTGFYNEQFF	TGTGCCAGTAGCACAGGGTTCTACAATGAGCAGTTCTTC
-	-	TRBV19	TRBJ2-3	CASSILPDTQYF	TGTGCCAGTAGTATCCTTCCCGATACGCAGTATTTT
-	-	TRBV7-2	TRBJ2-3	CASSLSRGQLRF	TGTGCCAGCAGCCTTAGCAGGGGACAACTTCGATTT